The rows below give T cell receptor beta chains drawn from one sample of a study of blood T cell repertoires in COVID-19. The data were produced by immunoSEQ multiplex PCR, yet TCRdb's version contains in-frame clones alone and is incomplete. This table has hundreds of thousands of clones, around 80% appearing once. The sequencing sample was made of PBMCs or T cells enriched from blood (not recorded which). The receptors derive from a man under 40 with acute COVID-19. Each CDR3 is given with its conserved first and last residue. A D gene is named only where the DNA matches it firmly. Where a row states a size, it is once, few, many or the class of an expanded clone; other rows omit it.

cdr3_nt: TGTGCCAGCAGTTCCCGAGGAGCGATAAGGAAGGAGCTGTTTTTT
cdr3_aa: CASSSRGAIRKELFF
v_call: TRBV6-5
clone_size: NA
d_call: NA
j_call: TRBJ2-2

cdr3_nt: TGTGCCAGTAGTCCCGGTCCTCAAGCTTTCTTT
cdr3_aa: CASSPGPQAFF
v_call: TRBV19
clone_size: NA
d_call: NA
j_call: TRBJ1-1

cdr3_nt: TGTGCCAGCAGCTTGGCCGCAGGCCCGGCCCCTGAGCAGTTCTTC
cdr3_aa: CASSLAAGPAPEQFF
v_call: TRBV5-4
clone_size: NA
d_call: NA
j_call: TRBJ2-1

cdr3_nt: TGTGCCAGCAGCGTAGGAACTAGTCAAAACATTCAGTACTTC
cdr3_aa: CASSVGTSQNIQYF
v_call: TRBV9
clone_size: once
d_call: NA
j_call: TRBJ2-4

cdr3_nt: TGCGCCAGCAGCTGGGGGACAGGGGGATTCGCTTCACCCCTCCACTTT
cdr3_aa: CASSWGTGGFASPLHF
v_call: TRBV5-1
clone_size: NA
d_call: TRBD1
j_call: TRBJ1-6

cdr3_nt: TGTGCCTGGGGCGGTCCAGGGGCTCATGGCTACACCTTC
cdr3_aa: CAWGGPGAHGYTF
v_call: TRBV30
clone_size: NA
d_call: NA
j_call: TRBJ1-2

cdr3_nt: TGTGCCAGCAGCCAAGATGGGCATTTTACTAACTATGGCTACACCTTC
cdr3_aa: CASSQDGHFTNYGYTF
v_call: TRBV4-2
clone_size: NA
d_call: NA
j_call: TRBJ1-2

cdr3_nt: TGTGCCAGCATTAGGGACAGGGAAAGGACCTACGAGCAGTACTTC
cdr3_aa: CASIRDRERTYEQYF
v_call: TRBV21-1
clone_size: few
d_call: NA
j_call: TRBJ2-7

cdr3_nt: TGTGCCAGCTCACACTCCGGGACAGGGAATGTAGCCAAAAACATTCAGTACTTC
cdr3_aa: CASSHSGTGNVAKNIQYF
v_call: TRBV18
clone_size: NA
d_call: TRBD1
j_call: TRBJ2-4

cdr3_nt: TGCGCCAGCAGTCTCCTTATGGGGGCCCGGGTTCCGGCCCAGCATTTT
cdr3_aa: CASSLLMGARVPAQHF
v_call: TRBV23-1
clone_size: NA
d_call: NA
j_call: TRBJ1-5

cdr3_nt: TGTGCCAGCAGCCAAGGAATCGGGACTCAAACACGGGGAGCTTTCTTT
cdr3_aa: CASSQGIGTQTRGAFF
v_call: TRBV3-1/TRBV3-2
clone_size: NA
d_call: NA
j_call: TRBJ1-1

cdr3_nt: TGTGCCAGCAGCCGAACCCTACAGGGGTACAATGAGCAGTTCTTC
cdr3_aa: CASSRTLQGYNEQFF
v_call: TRBV7-3
clone_size: NA
d_call: TRBD1
j_call: TRBJ2-1

cdr3_nt: TGTGCCAGCAGCCAAGATCGAGGACACTACTACGAGCAGTACTTC
cdr3_aa: CASSQDRGHYYEQYF
v_call: TRBV4-2
clone_size: NA
d_call: NA
j_call: TRBJ2-7

cdr3_nt: TGTGCCAGCAGTACTAGCGGGGGGGCCTATACGCAGTATTTT
cdr3_aa: CASSTSGGAYTQYF
v_call: TRBV27
clone_size: NA
d_call: TRBD2
j_call: TRBJ2-3

cdr3_nt: TGCAGCGCTGACAGGGTCTACACTGAAGCTTTCTTT
cdr3_aa: CSADRVYTEAFF
v_call: TRBV29-1
clone_size: once
d_call: TRBD1
j_call: TRBJ1-1

cdr3_nt: TGTGCCAGCTCCCAACGGACTAGCGGCGTAAGCACAGATACGCAGTATTTT
cdr3_aa: CASSQRTSGVSTDTQYF
v_call: TRBV18
clone_size: NA
d_call: TRBD2
j_call: TRBJ2-3

cdr3_nt: TGTGCCAGCAGTTACTCGATACAGGGAGCTAACTATGGCTACACCTTC
cdr3_aa: CASSYSIQGANYGYTF
v_call: TRBV6-2/TRBV6-3
clone_size: NA
d_call: NA
j_call: TRBJ1-2

cdr3_nt: TGCGCCAGCACCTGGACAGGGGGACAGCCCCAGCATTTT
cdr3_aa: CASTWTGGQPQHF
v_call: TRBV10-2
clone_size: NA
d_call: TRBD1
j_call: TRBJ1-5

cdr3_nt: TGTGCCAGCAGCCTTAACAGGGGAGCAAGAGAAAAACTGTTTTTT
cdr3_aa: CASSLNRGAREKLFF
v_call: TRBV11-2
clone_size: NA
d_call: TRBD1
j_call: TRBJ1-4

cdr3_nt: TGTGCCAGTAGTGCCTCCTCCGGGACATACGAGCAGTACTTC
cdr3_aa: CASSASSGTYEQYF
v_call: TRBV19
clone_size: NA
d_call: NA
j_call: TRBJ2-7

cdr3_nt: TGTGCCAGCAGCGACAGGGTCTATGGCTACACCTTC
cdr3_aa: CASSDRVYGYTF
v_call: TRBV6-5
clone_size: once
d_call: TRBD1
j_call: TRBJ1-2

cdr3_nt: TGTGCCAGCAGCGCCGACAACTACGAGCAGTACTTC
cdr3_aa: CASSADNYEQYF
v_call: TRBV9
clone_size: NA
d_call: NA
j_call: TRBJ2-7

cdr3_nt: TGCAGCGTCACCAAACTAGCGGGGGCCGTCAATGAGCAGTTCTTC
cdr3_aa: CSVTKLAGAVNEQFF
v_call: TRBV29-1
clone_size: few
d_call: TRBD2
j_call: TRBJ2-1

cdr3_nt: TGTGCCAGCAGCCAGATGCCTTCAGGCACCTACAATGAGCAGTTCTTC
cdr3_aa: CASSQMPSGTYNEQFF
v_call: TRBV5-6
clone_size: few
d_call: NA
j_call: TRBJ2-1

cdr3_nt: TGCGCCAGCAGCCTGACAGGGGAGAACACTGAAGCTTTCTTT
cdr3_aa: CASSLTGENTEAFF
v_call: TRBV5-1
clone_size: NA
d_call: TRBD1
j_call: TRBJ1-1

cdr3_nt: TGTGCCTGGAGTACCTTTGGGACAGCCGGCTACACCTTC
cdr3_aa: CAWSTFGTAGYTF
v_call: TRBV30
clone_size: NA
d_call: TRBD1
j_call: TRBJ1-2

cdr3_nt: TGTGCCAGCTCACCCCTGACAGGGTACGAGCAGTACTTC
cdr3_aa: CASSPLTGYEQYF
v_call: TRBV18
clone_size: NA
d_call: TRBD1
j_call: TRBJ2-7

cdr3_nt: TGTGCCTGGAGTAGCGGGGGGTCCAATAAAGAGACCCAGTACTTC
cdr3_aa: CAWSSGGSNKETQYF
v_call: TRBV30
clone_size: NA
d_call: TRBD2
j_call: TRBJ2-5

cdr3_nt: TGCGCCAGCAGCTTGTCCCGGGACAGGGCCTACGAGCAGTACTTC
cdr3_aa: CASSLSRDRAYEQYF
v_call: TRBV5-1
clone_size: NA
d_call: TRBD1
j_call: TRBJ2-7

cdr3_nt: TGTGCCAGCAGCCAAGGGACTAGCGGCAGGTCCTACGAGCAGTACTTC
cdr3_aa: CASSQGTSGRSYEQYF
v_call: TRBV3-1/TRBV3-2
clone_size: NA
d_call: TRBD2
j_call: TRBJ2-7

cdr3_nt: TGTGCCAGCAGCTTAACGACAGGCAACTCTGGAAACACCATATATTTT
cdr3_aa: CASSLTTGNSGNTIYF
v_call: TRBV11-2
clone_size: NA
d_call: NA
j_call: TRBJ1-3

cdr3_nt: TGTGCCTGGAAGACAGTCGGAAACACCATATATTTT
cdr3_aa: CAWKTVGNTIYF
v_call: TRBV30
clone_size: NA
d_call: NA
j_call: TRBJ1-3

cdr3_nt: TGTGCCAGCAGTGAGGTGCGCGGCTATGGCTACACCTTC
cdr3_aa: CASSEVRGYGYTF
v_call: TRBV2
clone_size: many
d_call: NA
j_call: TRBJ1-2

cdr3_nt: TGTGCCAGCAGCCTTGACAGTAACACCGGGGAGCTGTTTTTT
cdr3_aa: CASSLDSNTGELFF
v_call: TRBV5-4
clone_size: NA
d_call: NA
j_call: TRBJ2-2

cdr3_nt: TGTGCCAGTAGTATGGAAATTAGCGGGGGGTTACCCTACAATGAGCAGTTCTTC
cdr3_aa: CASSMEISGGLPYNEQFF
v_call: TRBV19
clone_size: NA
d_call: TRBD2
j_call: TRBJ2-1

cdr3_nt: TGTGCCTGGAGTCGTAGAGATAACTATGGCTACACCTTC
cdr3_aa: CAWSRRDNYGYTF
v_call: TRBV30
clone_size: NA
d_call: NA
j_call: TRBJ1-2

cdr3_nt: TGTGCCAGCAGCCCCGGGCTAGCGGCCTACAATGAGCAGTTCTTC
cdr3_aa: CASSPGLAAYNEQFF
v_call: TRBV11-2
clone_size: NA
d_call: TRBD2
j_call: TRBJ2-1

cdr3_nt: TGTGCCAGCAGCCAAGAGGGACTCACAGATACGCAGTATTTT
cdr3_aa: CASSQEGLTDTQYF
v_call: TRBV3-1/TRBV3-2
clone_size: NA
d_call: NA
j_call: TRBJ2-3

cdr3_nt: TGTGCCAGCAGCGGACAGATTCTGAGCTCCTACGAGCAGTACTTC
cdr3_aa: CASSGQILSSYEQYF
v_call: TRBV6-6
clone_size: NA
d_call: NA
j_call: TRBJ2-7

cdr3_nt: TGTGCCAGCAGTTTACCACAGGATTCACCCCTCCACTTT
cdr3_aa: CASSLPQDSPLHF
v_call: TRBV28
clone_size: once
d_call: NA
j_call: TRBJ1-6

cdr3_nt: TGTGCCAGCAGCTTGGTAGCATCGAACACCGGGGAGCTGTTTTTT
cdr3_aa: CASSLVASNTGELFF
v_call: TRBV5-5
clone_size: NA
d_call: NA
j_call: TRBJ2-2

cdr3_nt: TGTGCCAGCAGCCGACTAGCAGCAGGGGTTTTGGGTGAAAAACTGTTTTTT
cdr3_aa: CASSRLAAGVLGEKLFF
v_call: TRBV3-1/TRBV3-2
clone_size: NA
d_call: NA
j_call: TRBJ1-4

cdr3_nt: TGTGCCAGCAGCAGTGACAGCTACTCCTACAATGAGCAGTTCTTC
cdr3_aa: CASSSDSYSYNEQFF
v_call: TRBV9
clone_size: NA
d_call: NA
j_call: TRBJ2-1

cdr3_nt: TGTGCCAGCAGTTACTCGAGGGTCCCCAACTACACCTTC
cdr3_aa: CASSYSRVPNYTF
v_call: TRBV6-5
clone_size: NA
d_call: NA
j_call: TRBJ1-2

cdr3_nt: TGCGCCAGCAGCTATGGGACTAGCGGGGGGTCCGGGACCGGGGAGCTGTTTTTT
cdr3_aa: CASSYGTSGGSGTGELFF
v_call: TRBV4-1
clone_size: NA
d_call: TRBD2
j_call: TRBJ2-2

cdr3_nt: TGTGCCAGCAGGGGAACAGGGTCCGTTTCACCCCTCCACTTT
cdr3_aa: CASRGTGSVSPLHF
v_call: TRBV27
clone_size: NA
d_call: NA
j_call: TRBJ1-6

cdr3_nt: TGCGCCAGCAGCTTGCAGGCTTCACAGCTTATCCAAGAGACCCAGTACTTC
cdr3_aa: CASSLQASQLIQETQYF
v_call: TRBV5-1
clone_size: NA
d_call: NA
j_call: TRBJ2-5

cdr3_nt: TGTGCCAGCAGTGAAAGAGGTATTGAAAAACTGTTTTTT
cdr3_aa: CASSERGIEKLFF
v_call: TRBV2
clone_size: NA
d_call: NA
j_call: TRBJ1-4

cdr3_nt: TGTGCCAGCAGTGTCACCTTAGCAGATACGCAGTATTTT
cdr3_aa: CASSVTLADTQYF
v_call: TRBV6-4
clone_size: NA
d_call: NA
j_call: TRBJ2-3

cdr3_nt: TGCAGTGCTAGTTTAGCGGACTCGAACACCGGGGAGCTGTTTTTT
cdr3_aa: CSASLADSNTGELFF
v_call: TRBV20-1
clone_size: NA
d_call: NA
j_call: TRBJ2-2

cdr3_nt: TGTGCCAGCAGTCCCGGACAGTTCAATATGGAGACCCAGTACTTC
cdr3_aa: CASSPGQFNMETQYF
v_call: TRBV25-1
clone_size: NA
d_call: NA
j_call: TRBJ2-5

cdr3_nt: TGTGCCAGCAGCTTAGCCGCTATTGGGACAGGGGTGTACGAGCAGTACTTC
cdr3_aa: CASSLAAIGTGVYEQYF
v_call: TRBV7-6
clone_size: few
d_call: TRBD1
j_call: TRBJ2-7

cdr3_nt: TGCAGCGTTGGGGCAGGCGGGACAGAAAATTCACCCCTCCACTTT
cdr3_aa: CSVGAGGTENSPLHF
v_call: TRBV29-1
clone_size: NA
d_call: TRBD1
j_call: TRBJ1-6

cdr3_nt: TGTGCCAGCAGCCAGGGGGGTGGGACTGAAGCTTTCTTT
cdr3_aa: CASSQGGGTEAFF
v_call: TRBV7-9
clone_size: NA
d_call: TRBD1
j_call: TRBJ1-1

cdr3_nt: TGTGCCAGCAGCCAGGAAACAGGGGGTAATCAGCCCCAGCATTTT
cdr3_aa: CASSQETGGNQPQHF
v_call: TRBV3-1/TRBV3-2
clone_size: NA
d_call: TRBD1
j_call: TRBJ1-5

cdr3_nt: TGTGCCAGCAGCACAGGGGATGAGAATTCACCCCTCCACTTT
cdr3_aa: CASSTGDENSPLHF
v_call: TRBV9
clone_size: NA
d_call: TRBD1
j_call: TRBJ1-6